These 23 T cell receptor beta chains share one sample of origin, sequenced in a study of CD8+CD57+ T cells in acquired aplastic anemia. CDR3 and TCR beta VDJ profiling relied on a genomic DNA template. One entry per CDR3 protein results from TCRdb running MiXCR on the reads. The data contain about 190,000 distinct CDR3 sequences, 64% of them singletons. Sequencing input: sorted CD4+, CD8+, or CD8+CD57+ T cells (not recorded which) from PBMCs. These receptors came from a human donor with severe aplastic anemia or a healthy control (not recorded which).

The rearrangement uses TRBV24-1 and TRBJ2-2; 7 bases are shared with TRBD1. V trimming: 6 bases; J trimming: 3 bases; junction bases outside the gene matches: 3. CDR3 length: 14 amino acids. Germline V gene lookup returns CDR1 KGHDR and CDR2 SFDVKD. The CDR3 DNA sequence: TGTGCCACCAGTAAAGGGGGCGACACCGGGGAGCTGTTTTTT. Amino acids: CATSKGGDTGELFF.

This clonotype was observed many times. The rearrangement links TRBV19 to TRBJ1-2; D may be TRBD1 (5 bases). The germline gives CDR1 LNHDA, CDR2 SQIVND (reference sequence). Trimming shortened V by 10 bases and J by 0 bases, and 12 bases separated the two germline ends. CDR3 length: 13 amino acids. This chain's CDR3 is CATPDTTNYGYTF. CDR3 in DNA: TGTGCCACCCCGGACACAACTAACTATGGCTACACCTTC.

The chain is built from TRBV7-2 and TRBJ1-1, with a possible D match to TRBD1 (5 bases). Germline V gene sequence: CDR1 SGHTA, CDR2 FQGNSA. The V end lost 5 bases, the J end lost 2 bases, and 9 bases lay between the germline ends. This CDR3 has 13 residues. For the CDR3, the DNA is TGTGCCAGCAGCACCAGGACAAACACTGAAGCTTTCTTT. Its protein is CASSTRTNTEAFF.

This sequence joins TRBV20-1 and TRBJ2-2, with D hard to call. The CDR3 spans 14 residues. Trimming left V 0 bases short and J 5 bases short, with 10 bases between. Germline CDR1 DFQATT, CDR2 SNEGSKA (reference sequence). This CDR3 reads CSARDGPRTGELFF. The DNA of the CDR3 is TGCAGTGCTAGAGATGGCCCGCGGACCGGGGAGCTGTTTTTT.

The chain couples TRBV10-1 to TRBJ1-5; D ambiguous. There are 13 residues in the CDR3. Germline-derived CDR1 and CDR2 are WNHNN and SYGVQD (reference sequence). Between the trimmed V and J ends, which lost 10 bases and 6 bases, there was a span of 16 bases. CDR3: CANSANSGQPQHF. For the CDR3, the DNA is TGCGCCAACAGCGCGAATTCCGGTCAGCCCCAGCATTTT.

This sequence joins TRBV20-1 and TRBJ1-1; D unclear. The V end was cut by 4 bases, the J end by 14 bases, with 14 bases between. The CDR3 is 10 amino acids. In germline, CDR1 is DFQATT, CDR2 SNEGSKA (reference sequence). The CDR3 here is CSANQDRYFF. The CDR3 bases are TGCAGTGCTAACCAGGACCGCTACTTCTTT.

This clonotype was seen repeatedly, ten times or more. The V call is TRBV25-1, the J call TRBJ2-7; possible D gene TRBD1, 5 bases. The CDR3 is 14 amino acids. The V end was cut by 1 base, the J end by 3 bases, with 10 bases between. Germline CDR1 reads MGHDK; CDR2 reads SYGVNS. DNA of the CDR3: TGTGCCAGCAGTGAATGGGGCAGGTACTACGAGCAGTACTTC. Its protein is CASSEWGRYYEQYF.

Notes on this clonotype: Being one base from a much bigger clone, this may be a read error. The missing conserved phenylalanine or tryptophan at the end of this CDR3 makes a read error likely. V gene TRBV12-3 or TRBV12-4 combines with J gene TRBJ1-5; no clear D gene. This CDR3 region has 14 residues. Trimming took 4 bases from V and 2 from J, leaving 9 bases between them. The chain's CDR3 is CASSSNGGNQPQHC. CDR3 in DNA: TGTGCCAGCAGTTCGAATGGGGGCAATCAGCCCCAGCATTGT.

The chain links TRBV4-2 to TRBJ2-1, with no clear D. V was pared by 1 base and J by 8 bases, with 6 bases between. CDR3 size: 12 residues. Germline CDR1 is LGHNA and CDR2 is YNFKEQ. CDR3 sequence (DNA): TGTGCCAGCAGCCAAGGTTTCTATGAGCAGTTCTTC. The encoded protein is CASSQGFYEQFF.

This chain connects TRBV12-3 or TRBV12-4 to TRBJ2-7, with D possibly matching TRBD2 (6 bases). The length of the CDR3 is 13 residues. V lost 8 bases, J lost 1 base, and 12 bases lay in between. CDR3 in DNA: TGTGCCAGCCTTCGGAGGGATTCCTACGAGCAGTACTTC. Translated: CASLRRDSYEQYF.

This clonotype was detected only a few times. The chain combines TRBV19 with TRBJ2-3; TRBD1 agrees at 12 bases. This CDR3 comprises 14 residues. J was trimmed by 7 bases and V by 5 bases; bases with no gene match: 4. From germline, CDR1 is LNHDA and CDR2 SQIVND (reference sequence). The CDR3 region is CASSAGQGANTQYF. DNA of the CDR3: TGTGCCAGTAGTGCGGGACAGGGGGCGAATACGCAGTATTTT.

The CDR3 DNA is TGTGCCATCAGTGGCGTGCGTGAGCAGTTCTTC. Protein product: CAISGVREQFF. This chain uses TRBV10-3 with TRBJ2-1; no reliable D call. V was shortened by 4 bases and J by 9 bases, with 7 bases between the two germline ends. The germline gives CDR1 ENHRY, CDR2 SYGVKD. CDR3 length equals 11 residues.

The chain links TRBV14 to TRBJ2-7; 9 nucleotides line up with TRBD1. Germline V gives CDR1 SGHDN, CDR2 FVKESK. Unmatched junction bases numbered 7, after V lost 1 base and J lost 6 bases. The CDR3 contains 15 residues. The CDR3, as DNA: TGTGCCAGCAGCCAAGGAGGGACAGGGAGGGGCGAGCAGTACTTC. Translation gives CASSQGGTGRGEQYF.

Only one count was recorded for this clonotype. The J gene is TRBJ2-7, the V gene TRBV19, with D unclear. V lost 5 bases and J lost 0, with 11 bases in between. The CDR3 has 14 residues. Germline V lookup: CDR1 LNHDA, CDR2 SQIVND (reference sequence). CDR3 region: CASSAPPCSYEQYF. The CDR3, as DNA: TGTGCCAGTAGTGCACCTCCGTGCTCCTACGAGCAGTACTTC. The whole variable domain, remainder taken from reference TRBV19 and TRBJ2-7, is DGGITQSPKYLFRKEGQNVTLSCEQNLNHDAMYWYRQDPGQGLRLIYYSQIVNDFQKGDIAEGYSVSREKKESFPLTVTSAQKNPTAFYLCASSAPPCSYEQYFGPGTRLTVT.

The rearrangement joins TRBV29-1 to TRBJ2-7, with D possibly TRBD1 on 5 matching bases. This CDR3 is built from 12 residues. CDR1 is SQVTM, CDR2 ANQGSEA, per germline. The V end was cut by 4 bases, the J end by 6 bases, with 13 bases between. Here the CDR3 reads CSVAQGRAEQYF. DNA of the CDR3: TGCAGCGTTGCGCAGGGTCGGGCCGAGCAGTACTTC.

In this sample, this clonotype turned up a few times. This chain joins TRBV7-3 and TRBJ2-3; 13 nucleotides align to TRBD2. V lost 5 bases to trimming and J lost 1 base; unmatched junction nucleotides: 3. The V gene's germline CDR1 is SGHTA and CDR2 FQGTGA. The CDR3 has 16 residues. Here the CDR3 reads CASSAGLAGGTDTQYF. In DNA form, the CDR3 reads TGTGCCAGCAGCGCCGGACTAGCGGGGGGCACAGATACGCAGTATTTT.

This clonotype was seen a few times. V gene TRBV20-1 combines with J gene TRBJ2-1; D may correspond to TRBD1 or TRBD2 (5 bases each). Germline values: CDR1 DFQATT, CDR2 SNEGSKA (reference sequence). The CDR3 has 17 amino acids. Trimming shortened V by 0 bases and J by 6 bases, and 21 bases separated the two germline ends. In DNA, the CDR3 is TGCAGTGCTAGAGATCTGTTCGGTTTGGGGGTGATCAATGAGCAGTTCTTC. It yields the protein CSARDLFGLGVINEQFF.

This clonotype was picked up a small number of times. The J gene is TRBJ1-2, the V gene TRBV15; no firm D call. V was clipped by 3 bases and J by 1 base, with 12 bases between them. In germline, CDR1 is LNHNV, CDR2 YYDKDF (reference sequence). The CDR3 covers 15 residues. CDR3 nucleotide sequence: TGTGCCACCAGCAGGGCAGGACTCCTTAACTATGGCTACACCTTC. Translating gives CATSRAGLLNYGYTF.

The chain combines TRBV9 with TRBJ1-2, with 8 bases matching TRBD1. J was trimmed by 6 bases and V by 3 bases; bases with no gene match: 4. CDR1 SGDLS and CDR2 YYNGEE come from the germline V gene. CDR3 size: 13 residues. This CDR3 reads CASSDTGQDGYTF. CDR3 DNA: TGTGCCAGCAGCGACACGGGACAGGATGGCTACACCTTC. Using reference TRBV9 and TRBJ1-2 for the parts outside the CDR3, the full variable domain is DSGVTQTPKHLITATGQRVTLRCSPRSGDLSVYWYQQSLDQGLQFLIQYYNGEERAKGNILERFSAQQFPDLHSELNLSSLELGDSALYFCASSDTGQDGYTFGSGTRLTVV.

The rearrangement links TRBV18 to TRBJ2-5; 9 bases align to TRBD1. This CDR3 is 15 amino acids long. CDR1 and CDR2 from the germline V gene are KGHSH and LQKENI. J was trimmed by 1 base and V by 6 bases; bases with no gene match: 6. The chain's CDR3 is CASSPGQGSQETQYF. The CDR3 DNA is TGTGCCAGCTCCCCAGGACAGGGGAGCCAAGAGACCCAGTACTTC.

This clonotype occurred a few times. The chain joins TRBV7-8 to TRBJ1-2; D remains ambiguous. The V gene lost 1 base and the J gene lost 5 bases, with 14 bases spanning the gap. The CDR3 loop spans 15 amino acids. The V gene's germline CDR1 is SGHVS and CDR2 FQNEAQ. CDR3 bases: TGTGCCAGCAGCTTAGTTAACATTGGAGTATATGGCTACACCTTC. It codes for CASSLVNIGVYGYTF. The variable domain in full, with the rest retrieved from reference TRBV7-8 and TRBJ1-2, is GAGVSQSPRYKVAKRGQDVALRCDPISGHVSLFWYQQALGQGPEFLTYFQNEAQLDKSGLPSDRFFAERPEGSVSTLKIQRTQQEDSAVYLCASSLVNIGVYGYTFGSGTRLTVV.

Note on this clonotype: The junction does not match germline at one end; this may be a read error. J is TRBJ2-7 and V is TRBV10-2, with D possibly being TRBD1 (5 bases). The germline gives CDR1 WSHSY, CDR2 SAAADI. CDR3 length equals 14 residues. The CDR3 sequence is CASSSDSTIYEQYF. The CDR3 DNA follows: TGTGCCAGCAGTTCTGACAGTACAATCTACGAGCAGTACTTC.

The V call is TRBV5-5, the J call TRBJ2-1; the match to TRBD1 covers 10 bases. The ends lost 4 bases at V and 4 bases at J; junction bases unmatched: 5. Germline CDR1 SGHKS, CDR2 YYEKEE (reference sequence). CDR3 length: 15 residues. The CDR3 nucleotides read TGTGCCAGCAGCGCGGGACAGGGGTTATACAATGAGCAGTTCTTC. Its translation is CASSAGQGLYNEQFF.